The 32 T cell receptor beta chains below come from one sample, sequenced in a study of cytomegalovirus exposure and HLA in healthy donors. The PCR was carried out with 60 Vbeta primers and 13 Jbeta primers. Method: immunoSEQ multiplex PCR; TCRdb's copy keeps in-frame clones and lacks some. The top ten clones hold less than 3.5% of a sample with 95,000 to 150,000 clones, about three quarters of them seen once. Sequencing was carried out using PBMCs. The receptor set was obtained from a woman in her 40s in good health and CMV-seropositive.

This sequence joins TRBV7-2 and TRBJ1-5; 7 positions agree with TRBD1. Losses at the gene ends were 5 bases for V and 3 bases for J; bases not matched to a gene: 7. This CDR3 has 15 residues. Germline V CDR1 and CDR2: SGHTA, FQGNSA. Written as DNA, the CDR3 is TGTGCCAGCAGCATCGGACAGGCTTACAATCAGCCCCAGCATTTT. It codes for CASSIGQAYNQPQHF.

Turning to this clone: Mismatch with germline at one junction end may stem from a read error. This sequence joins TRBV12-5 and TRBJ1-1, with 7 bases matching TRBD1. This CDR3 is 12 amino acids long. Germline CDR1 is LGHNT and CDR2 is FRNRAP. The CDR3 spells CASGSETGLRFF. The DNA of the CDR3 is TGTGCTAGTGGTTCCGAGACAGGGTTGAGGTTTTTT.

This clone was seen a few times. This rearrangement joins TRBV9 to TRBJ2-3; 9 nucleotides align to TRBD1. CDR1 is SGDLS and CDR2 is YYNGEE in the germline V gene. The J segment lost 5 bases and the V segment lost 2 bases, leaving 6 bases of the junction unmatched. CDR3 size: 15 residues. CDR3 DNA sequence: TGTGCCAGCAGCGTGTCGGGACAGGGAAGAGATACGCAGTATTTT. Protein sequence: CASSVSGQGRDTQYF.

J is TRBJ1-6 and V is TRBV27, with TRBD1 matching over 10 bases. V lost 5 bases and J lost 7; bases outside the gene matches: 8. There are 16 residues in the CDR3. Germline CDR1 and CDR2: MNHEY and SMNVEV (reference sequence). The CDR3 sequence: CASSRRQGALNSPLHF. The CDR3 nucleotides read TGTGCCAGCAGTCGGAGACAGGGGGCTTTAAATTCACCCCTCCACTTT.

The chain couples TRBV19 to TRBJ2-7; TRBD2 might be the D (6 bases). V shed 6 bases and J shed 2 bases, with 17 bases lying between them. This CDR3 is 15 amino acids long. CDR1 is LNHDA, CDR2 SQIVND, per germline (reference sequence). In DNA, the CDR3 is TGTGCCAGTAGAAAAAAAGGGGACTCAGCCTACGAGCAGTACTTC. Protein sequence: CASRKKGDSAYEQYF.

The chain employs TRBV10-3 and TRBJ2-7, with 8 nucleotides matching TRBD2. Trimming removed 10 bases from V and 3 bases from J; junction bases left unmatched: 5. Germline assignment: CDR1 ENHRY and CDR2 SYGVKD. This CDR3 contains 12 residues. The CDR3 protein is CATSRGGYEQYF. CDR3 coding DNA: TGTGCCACCTCCCGGGGGGGCTACGAGCAGTACTTC.

This chain uses TRBV6-5 with TRBJ1-1, with D perhaps matching TRBD1 (6 bases). The CDR3 is made up of 15 amino acids. Trimming shortened V by 0 bases and J by 5 bases, and 13 bases separated the two germline ends. Germline V gene lookup returns CDR1 MNHEY and CDR2 SVGAGI. The CDR3 coding sequence is TGTGCCAGCAGTTACTCAGGGGGTCTGAGTACTGAAGCTTTCTTT. Translation gives CASSYSGGLSTEAFF.

The rearrangement uses TRBV7-8 and TRBJ1-2, with TRBD1 matching 9 bases. The CDR3 has 14 residues. V trimming: 3 bases; J trimming: 8 bases; junction bases outside the gene matches: 7. Per germline, CDR1 SGHVS and CDR2 FQNEAQ. The CDR3 DNA is TGTGCCAGCAGCTTGCCGGGACAGGGTCGGGGCTACACCTTC. It specifies CASSLPGQGRGYTF.

The V and J genes are TRBV6-5 and TRBJ1-4; 7 nucleotides line up with TRBD1. Germline loops: CDR1 MNHEY, CDR2 SVGAGI. The CDR3 extends over 15 amino acids. V was clipped by 6 bases and J by 7 bases; unmatched bases: 11. The CDR3 DNA reads TGTGCCAGCAGCCCCACAGACAGGGTCGGTGAAAAACTGTTTTTT. This encodes CASSPTDRVGEKLFF.

The rearrangement uses TRBV6-1 and TRBJ1-1; D is unresolved. V lost 3 bases and J lost 1, with 12 bases in between. CDR3 length equals 15 residues. The germline CDR1 and CDR2 sequences are MNHNS and SASEGT. The CDR3 here is CASSEVPPGNTEAFF. As DNA, the CDR3 is TGTGCCAGCAGTGAGGTTCCACCGGGGAACACTGAAGCTTTCTTT.

V and J are TRBV12-5 and TRBJ1-6; 7 positions match TRBD1. The V gene's germline CDR1 is LGHNT and CDR2 FRNRAP. Trimming at V came to 0 bases and at J to 10 bases, leaving 12 bases not matched to a gene. This CDR3 comprises 17 residues. CDR3 DNA sequence: TGTGCTAGTGGTTTGGTACTGGAGGGGGCCAGTTGGTCACCCCTCCACTTT. Its protein is CASGLVLEGASWSPLHF.

This rearrangement joins TRBV30 to TRBJ2-7; tentatively, D is TRBD2 (6 bases). The CDR3 is 15 residues long. The germline CDR1 and CDR2 sequences are GTSNPN and SVGIG (reference sequence). The ends were cut back, 1 base at V and 7 bases at J, with 20 bases in the middle. The CDR3 DNA reads TGTGCCTGGAGTGCGGGGGACTTGCTCCATAGGGAGCAGTACTTC. Its protein product is CAWSAGDLLHREQYF. The variable domain in full, with the rest retrieved from reference TRBV30 and TRBJ2-7, is SQTIHQWPATLVQPVGSPLSLECTVEGTSNPNLYWYRQAAGRGLQLLFYSVGIGQISSEVPQNLSASRPQDRQFILSSKKLLLSDSGFYLCAWSAGDLLHREQYFGPGTRLTVT.

The V call is TRBV10-3, the J call TRBJ2-5; 10 bases line up with TRBD2. Losses at the gene ends were 6 bases for V and 5 bases for J; bases not matched to a gene: 6. Germline lookup yields CDR1 ENHRY and CDR2 SYGVKD. The CDR3 sequence is 14 residues long. CDR3 sequence (DNA): TGTGCCATCAGACACAAAGCGGGAGGGGAGACCCAGTACTTC. This sequence encodes CAIRHKAGGETQYF.

This chain links TRBV5-8 with TRBJ2-6; no firm D call. Trimming took off 2 bases at V and 4 bases at J, with 4 bases between the two ends. The CDR3 totals 13 residues. CDR1 is SGHTS, CDR2 YDEGEE, per germline. CDR3 residues: CASSLSGANVLTF. The CDR3 DNA follows: TGTGCCAGCAGCTTATCAGGGGCCAACGTCCTGACTTTC.

V usage is TRBV15 and J usage is TRBJ2-7; 7 bases line up with TRBD1. J was trimmed by 5 bases and V by 1 base; bases with no gene match: 8. Germline CDR1 reads LNHNV; CDR2 reads YYDKDF (reference sequence). The CDR3 extends over 15 amino acids. The CDR3 DNA reads as TGTGCCACCAGCAGAGGGGACAGCATCGTTGACGAGCAGTACTTC. Amino acid sequence: CATSRGDSIVDEQYF.

V and J are TRBV6-1 and TRBJ1-2; D is uncertain. Trimming stripped 4 bases from V and 0 bases from J, with 12 bases between. The CDR3 is 15 residues long. Germline V gives CDR1 MNHNS, CDR2 SASEGT. The CDR3 nucleotides are TGTGCCAGCAGTGCGCCAGCGCTAGCTAACTATGGCTACACCTTC. It codes for CASSAPALANYGYTF.

This sequence joins TRBV6-1 and TRBJ2-7; TRBD2 is a possible D gene (7 bases). This CDR3 region has 15 residues. Looked up from germline, CDR1 is MNHNS and CDR2 is SASEGT. Deletions cut 6 bases from V and 7 bases from J, with 22 bases between. The CDR3 region has the DNA TGTGCCAGCAGACAGCTGGCTATGGGAGGGGGGGAGCAGTACTTC. It is translated as CASRQLAMGGGEQYF.

The genes are TRBV27 and TRBJ2-5; 10 nucleotides agree with TRBD2. TRBJ2-7 matches the DNA end more closely, so the J call is doubtful. The germline gives CDR1 MNHEY, CDR2 SMNVEV (reference sequence). The CDR3 covers 15 residues. The CDR3 loop is CASSYPGLATYEQYF. As DNA, the CDR3 is TGTGCCAGCAGCTATCCGGGACTAGCGACCTACGAGCAGTACTTC.

The V gene is TRBV4-2, the J gene TRBJ1-6; 8 bases align to TRBD1. The V gene end was trimmed by 0 bases and the J gene end by 7 bases; junction bases not matched to a gene: 5. Germline V gives CDR1 LGHNA, CDR2 YNFKEQ. The CDR3 has 16 amino acids. The DNA of the CDR3 is TGTGCCAGCAGCCAAGACAGGGGGCGACTAAATTCACCCCTCCACTTT. It yields the protein CASSQDRGRLNSPLHF.

V is TRBV5-1 and J is TRBJ1-2, with a weak D call TRBD1 (5 bases). This CDR3 contains 14 residues. Trimming cost V 0 bases and J 6 bases, with 12 bases left between them. Germline V gene sequence: CDR1 SGHRS, CDR2 YFSETQ. Here the CDR3 reads CASSLDGGKNGYTF. The DNA of the CDR3 is TGCGCCAGCAGCTTGGATGGGGGGAAAAATGGCTACACCTTC.

The J gene is TRBJ1-2, the V gene TRBV7-8; no clear D gene. V lost 5 bases and J lost 5, with 15 bases in between. CDR3 size: 14 residues. From germline, CDR1 is SGHVS and CDR2 FQNEAQ. The CDR3 protein is CASSPGGPGYGYTF. DNA for the CDR3: TGTGCCAGCAGCCCAGGAGGGCCCGGATATGGCTACACCTTC.

As regards this clone: Other DNA sequences of this sample code for an identical CDR3. The gene calls are TRBV6-5 and TRBJ2-7; TRBD1 matches 7 bases. V lost 0 bases and J lost 2; bases outside the gene matches: 4. In germline, CDR1 is MNHEY, CDR2 SVGAGI. The CDR3 spans 15 residues. CDR3 sequence reads: CASSYSTGSPYEQYF. The DNA of the CDR3 is TGTGCCAGCAGTTACTCGACAGGGAGTCCCTACGAGCAGTACTTC.

The gene calls are TRBV19 and TRBJ2-7, with D perhaps TRBD2 (6 bases). The V end lost 6 bases, the J end lost 0 bases, and 9 bases lay between the germline ends. Germline CDR1 is LNHDA and CDR2 is SQIVND (reference sequence). The CDR3 totals 13 residues. The CDR3 DNA reads as TGTGCCAGTAGCAGGCGGGACTCCTACGAGCAGTACTTC. This codes for CASSRRDSYEQYF. The variable domain in full, completed from reference TRBV19 and TRBJ2-7, reads DGGITQSPKYLFRKEGQNVTLSCEQNLNHDAMYWYRQDPGQGLRLIYYSQIVNDFQKGDIAEGYSVSREKKESFPLTVTSAQKNPTAFYLCASSRRDSYEQYFGPGTRLTVT.

The chain carries TRBV5-1 and TRBJ1-1, with D uncertain. Looked up from germline, CDR1 is SGHRS and CDR2 is YFSETQ. V dropped 0 bases and J dropped 0 bases, with 9 bases sitting between them. This CDR3 spans 15 amino acids. The DNA of the CDR3 is TGCGCCAGCAGCTTGGCGCAGGACTTGAACACTGAAGCTTTCTTT. Translating gives CASSLAQDLNTEAFF.

This clone showed up just once. The chain links TRBV7-9 to TRBJ2-7; D gene uncertain. The ends were cut back, 1 base at V and 0 bases at J, with 7 bases in the middle. The CDR3 runs 14 residues. In germline, CDR1 is SEHNR, CDR2 FQNEAQ (reference sequence). In nucleotides, the CDR3 is TGTGCCAGCAGCTTAGTAACAGTCTCCTACGAGCAGTACTTC. It encodes CASSLVTVSYEQYF.

The V call is TRBV29-1, the J call TRBJ1-3, with D perhaps matching TRBD1 (6 bases). This CDR3 has 13 residues. Germline V CDR1 and CDR2: SQVTM, ANQGSEA. Deletions cut 2 bases from V and 1 base from J, with 6 bases between. CDR3 nucleotides: TGCAGCGTTGAAACAGGGTCTGGAAACACCATATATTTT. Protein product: CSVETGSGNTIYF.

This sequence joins TRBV15 and TRBJ2-1; 8 nucleotides agree with TRBD2. The V and J ends lost 0 bases and 2 bases, in that order; junction bases with no gene match: 9. CDR1 LNHNV and CDR2 YYDKDF come from the germline V gene (reference sequence). The length of the CDR3 is 18 residues. In DNA, the CDR3 is TGTGCCACCAGCAGAGATCCGGGGGGGGAGGGCCCCTACAATGAGCAGTTCTTC. This gives the protein CATSRDPGGEGPYNEQFF.

This chain links TRBV6-5 with TRBJ1-6; D is perhaps TRBD1 (6 bases). The length of the CDR3 is 16 residues. Germline CDR1 MNHEY, CDR2 SVGAGI. V shed 0 bases and J shed 7 bases, with 13 bases lying between them. CDR3 coding DNA: TGTGCCAGCAGTTACTCGATGTACAGGGAGAATTCACCCCTCCACTTT. Translation gives CASSYSMYRENSPLHF.

This chain connects TRBV6-4 to TRBJ2-3; 7 nucleotides agree with TRBD2. V was clipped by 3 bases and J by 2 bases; unmatched bases: 2. Looked up from germline, CDR1 is MRHNA and CDR2 is SNTAGT. CDR3 length: 14 amino acids. As DNA, the CDR3 is TGTGCCAGCAGTGATGGGACTAACACAGATACGCAGTATTTT. It yields the protein CASSDGTNTDTQYF.

The rearrangement links TRBV4-1 to TRBJ1-4; no reliable D call. Trimming shortened V by 4 bases and J by 0 bases, and 18 bases separated the two germline ends. This CDR3 has 18 residues. Per germline, CDR1 MGHRA and CDR2 YSYEKL. CDR3 region: CASSRKQMPVATNEKLFF. CDR3 coding DNA: TGCGCCAGCAGCCGTAAACAGATGCCAGTCGCAACTAATGAAAAACTGTTTTTT.

V gene TRBV6-6 combines with J gene TRBJ1-6; 7 bases match TRBD1. With 7 bases clipped from V and 4 bases from J, the junction kept 10 bases outside the gene matches. The CDR3 runs 16 residues. From germline, CDR1 is MNHNY and CDR2 SVGAGI (reference sequence). The CDR3 DNA follows: TGTGCCAGCAAGACCGTTGTGGGACAGTATAATTCACCCCTCCACTTT. This translates into CASKTVVGQYNSPLHF.

The chain carries TRBV5-1 and TRBJ1-4, with D hard to call. Trimming stripped 0 bases from V and 0 bases from J, with 6 bases between. The germline gives CDR1 SGHRS, CDR2 YFSETQ. This CDR3 is 15 amino acids long. The CDR3 DNA reads as TGCGCCAGCAGCTTGGGCGGTGCAACTAATGAAAAACTGTTTTTT. It encodes CASSLGGATNEKLFF.